This is a list of T cell receptor beta chains from one sample in a study of blood T cell repertoires in COVID-19. Profiled with immunoSEQ multiplex PCR; TCRdb holds only in-frame clones, not every one. The sample shows 220,000 or so clones, 80% to 85% of them seen only once. Sequenced sample: peripheral blood. The receptors shown here come from a woman aged 25-40 years who had recovered from COVID-19. The CDR3 runs from the conserved cysteine through the conserved F or W. A D gene is named only where the DNA matches it firmly. For some rows the clone size is stated as once, few or many, or as a class when expanded; others skip it.

J gene: TRBJ1-1; D gene: TRBD1; V gene: TRBV6-1; clone size: -; CDR3 DNA: TGTGCCAGCAGTGAAACGGGACAGGGTGGCACTGAAGCTTTCTTT; CDR3 protein: CASSETGQGGTEAFF
J gene: TRBJ1-5; D gene: TRBD1; V gene: TRBV2; clone size: -; CDR3 DNA: TGTGCCAGCAGTTCGGGACAGGGTGGCAATCAGCCCCAGCATTTT; CDR3 protein: CASSSGQGGNQPQHF
J gene: TRBJ2-7; D gene: -; V gene: TRBV29-1; clone size: once; CDR3 DNA: TGCAGCGTCCAGAAGGAGGGGTATAAGGACGAGCAGTACTTC; CDR3 protein: CSVQKEGYKDEQYF
J gene: TRBJ1-5; D gene: TRBD1; V gene: TRBV19; clone size: -; CDR3 DNA: TGTGCCAGTAGTCCTAGGGGACAGTTCAATCAGCCCCAGCATTTT; CDR3 protein: CASSPRGQFNQPQHF
J gene: TRBJ2-1; D gene: -; V gene: TRBV9; clone size: -; CDR3 DNA: TGTGCCAGCAGCCCTCGATACTACTCCTACAATGAGCAGTTCTTC; CDR3 protein: CASSPRYYSYNEQFF
J gene: TRBJ2-5; D gene: TRBD1; V gene: TRBV5-4; clone size: few; CDR3 DNA: TGTGCCAGCAGCGACGGACAGGGATTGGGGGAGACCCAGTACTTC; CDR3 protein: CASSDGQGLGETQYF
J gene: TRBJ2-2; D gene: -; V gene: TRBV30; clone size: -; CDR3 DNA: -; CDR3 protein: CAWASISVPGSDSNTGELFF
J gene: TRBJ2-2; D gene: -; V gene: TRBV7-9; clone size: -; CDR3 DNA: TGTGCCAGCAGCTCGTGGAGAGAGTACACCGGGGAGCTGTTTTTT; CDR3 protein: CASSSWREYTGELFF
J gene: TRBJ2-5; D gene: TRBD2; V gene: TRBV29-1; clone size: -; CDR3 DNA: TGCCTAGCGGGAGAGGGCGGGGAGACCCAGTACTTC; CDR3 protein: CLAGEGGETQYF
J gene: TRBJ2-7; D gene: TRBD2; V gene: TRBV6-5; clone size: -; CDR3 DNA: TGTGCCAGCAGTTCCATTCTAGCGGGGGGCTACGAGCAGTACTTC; CDR3 protein: CASSSILAGGYEQYF
J gene: TRBJ2-2; D gene: TRBD1; V gene: TRBV18; clone size: -; CDR3 DNA: TGTGCCAGCCGGGGGACAGGTAACACCGGGGAGCTGTTTTTT; CDR3 protein: CASRGTGNTGELFF
J gene: TRBJ2-6; D gene: TRBD1; V gene: TRBV19; clone size: once; CDR3 DNA: TGTGCCAGTAGTACCCGACAGGGGGCAAGCTCTGGGGCCAACGTCCTGACTTTC; CDR3 protein: CASSTRQGASSGANVLTF
J gene: TRBJ1-1; D gene: TRBD1; V gene: TRBV28; clone size: -; CDR3 DNA: TGTGCCAGCAGTTTTGTCAGGGGGCGCGGTGAAGCTTTCTTT; CDR3 protein: CASSFVRGRGEAFF
J gene: TRBJ2-5; D gene: TRBD2; V gene: TRBV9; clone size: -; CDR3 DNA: TGTGCCAGCAGCCCTGGGACTAGCGGGAGGGAGACCCAGTACTTC; CDR3 protein: CASSPGTSGRETQYF
J gene: TRBJ1-1; D gene: -; V gene: TRBV5-1; clone size: -; CDR3 DNA: TGCGCCAGCAGCTTGACCCGGGGAGGTACTGAAGCTTTCTTT; CDR3 protein: CASSLTRGGTEAFF
J gene: TRBJ2-1; D gene: -; V gene: TRBV4-2; clone size: -; CDR3 DNA: TGTGCCAGCAGCCAAGTTGTGCGAGGACATGGTAATGAGCAGTTCTTC; CDR3 protein: CASSQVVRGHGNEQFF
J gene: TRBJ2-2; D gene: -; V gene: TRBV12-2; clone size: -; CDR3 DNA: TGTGCAAGTCGCTCTCAACTAGCGGGAGTTACCGGGGAGCTGTTTTTT; CDR3 protein: CASRSQLAGVTGELFF